A single sample is the source of the 31 T cell receptor beta chains below, sequenced in a study of shared clonotypes between healthy human individuals. The repertoire was sequenced with immunoSEQ multiplex PCR; TCRdb's copy has only in-frame clones and lacks some. The sample consists of around 700,000 clones, around 72% of them appearing once. Sequenced: memory CD4+ T cells sorted from blood. Subset: CD45RA-negative fraction. These receptors were collected from a woman in her 30s in good health.

This clone has more than one count but fewer than ten. The rearrangement joins TRBV7-2 to TRBJ2-1; TRBD2 aligns across 9 bases. Per the germline V gene, CDR1 is SGHTA and CDR2 is FQGNSA. V gave up 5 bases and J gave up 7 bases; unmatched junction bases: 9. This CDR3 region has 15 residues. The chain's CDR3 is CASSQTSGPGNEQFF. The CDR3 DNA reads as TGTGCCAGCAGCCAGACTAGCGGCCCGGGGAATGAGCAGTTCTTC.

This clone was seen a few times. The V and J genes are TRBV19 and TRBJ1-1; 8 positions match TRBD1. CDR1 is LNHDA, CDR2 SQIVND, per germline (reference sequence). The CDR3 totals 14 residues. V dropped 5 bases and J dropped 5; count of bases not matched to a gene: 7. As DNA, the CDR3 is TGTGCCAGTAGTGCACAGGGGGGATGGACTGAAGCTTTCTTT. Translating gives CASSAQGGWTEAFF.

The gene calls are TRBV7-8 and TRBJ2-1; 8 bases align to TRBD1. This CDR3 has 15 residues. From germline, CDR1 is SGHVS and CDR2 FQNEAQ. Trimming cost V 5 bases and J 3 bases; bases outside gene matches: 6. The CDR3 DNA reads as TGTGCCAGCAGCGAAGGACAGGGTAGCTACAATGAGCAGTTCTTC. It translates to CASSEGQGSYNEQFF.

The chain employs TRBV7-2 and TRBJ2-1; D unclear. Germline CDR1 is SGHTA and CDR2 is FQGNSA. The CDR3 is 15 residues long. Trimming took off 2 bases at V and 9 bases at J, with 17 bases between the two ends. CDR3 DNA: TGTGCCAGCAGCTTAACGACTCTCCTCCGCGGTGAGCAGTTCTTC. Translating gives CASSLTTLLRGEQFF. Variable domain in full (rest from reference TRBV7-2 and TRBJ2-1): GAGVSQSPSNKVTEKGKDVELRCDPISGHTALYWYRQSLGQGLEFLIYFQGNSAPDKSGLPSDRFSAERTGGSVSTLTIQRTQQEDSAVYLCASSLTTLLRGEQFFGPGTRLTVL.

The chain is built from TRBV6-5 and TRBJ2-7; 7 nucleotides line up with TRBD1. Germline CDR1 reads MNHEY; CDR2 reads SVGAGI. V lost 4 bases, J lost 6 bases, and 6 bases stayed unmatched. This CDR3 comprises 13 residues. CDR3 coding DNA: TGTGCCAGCAGTTCCTCGTACAGGGGCGAGCAGTACTTC. Its protein product is CASSSSYRGEQYF.

This clone turned up a few times. The chain links TRBV7-9 to TRBJ2-3; D remains unclear. Germline CDR1 reads SEHNR; CDR2 reads FQNEAQ (reference sequence). Trimming left V 1 base short and J 2 bases short, with 7 bases between. This CDR3 contains 14 residues. For the CDR3, the DNA is TGTGCCAGCAGCTTAGTCGGATACACAGATACGCAGTATTTT. It codes for CASSLVGYTDTQYF.

The chain has TRBV27 and TRBJ2-7; D call uncertain. The CDR3 runs to 12 residues. The V gene's germline CDR1 is MNHEY and CDR2 SMNVEV (reference sequence). V was cut by 4 bases and J by 5 bases, with 9 bases left in between. The CDR3, as DNA: TGTGCCAGCAGTTCCCCCGGACACGAGCAGTACTTC. It yields the protein CASSSPGHEQYF.

The chain joins TRBV18 to TRBJ2-2; TRBD2 might be the D (5 bases). Germline-derived CDR1 and CDR2 are KGHSH and LQKENI. Trimming removed 4 bases at V and 2 bases at J, with 11 bases between. This CDR3 comprises 15 residues. The CDR3 sequence is CASSLAAENTGELFF. DNA of the CDR3: TGTGCCAGCTCACTGGCAGCGGAAAACACCGGGGAGCTGTTTTTT.

The chain carries TRBV10-3 and TRBJ2-7; 11 positions agree with TRBD2. Germline V gene data show CDR1 as ENHRY and CDR2 as SYGVKD. After removal of 11 bases from V and 5 bases from J, the junction contained 5 bases not matched to a gene. This CDR3 region has 12 residues. This CDR3 is CASGTSGDEQYF. CDR3 bases: TGTGCCTCGGGGACTAGCGGAGACGAGCAGTACTTC.

Worth noting for this clone: The sample holds other DNA sequences that translate to the same CDR3. The genes are TRBV7-9 and TRBJ1-2; D remains ambiguous. V was trimmed by 3 bases and J by 2 bases, leaving 10 bases between them. Germline assignment: CDR1 SEHNR and CDR2 FQNEAQ (reference sequence). This CDR3 comprises 14 residues. CDR3 in DNA: TGTGCCAGCAGCTTTGGCACGACCAACTATGGCTACACCTTC. It yields the protein CASSFGTTNYGYTF.

This clone was seen a handful of times. The chain carries TRBV11-2 and TRBJ2-7; D ambiguous. CDR1 and CDR2 (germline): SGHAT, FQNNGV. CDR3 length: 13 residues. The V end was cut by 3 bases, the J end by 3 bases, with 9 bases between. The CDR3 region is CASSFSTVYEQYF. In nucleotides, the CDR3 is TGTGCCAGCAGCTTCTCCACAGTCTACGAGCAGTACTTC.

This clone was seen only once. The chain has TRBV28 and TRBJ2-3; possible D gene TRBD1, 5 bases. Deletions cut 5 bases from V and 3 bases from J, with 9 bases between. This CDR3 is built from 13 residues. The germline V gene has CDR1 MDHEN and CDR2 SYDVKM. CDR3 sequence reads: CASSPRVTDTQYF. CDR3 DNA: TGTGCCAGCAGTCCCAGGGTAACAGATACGCAGTATTTT. Complete variable domain (other parts from reference TRBV28 and TRBJ2-3): DVKVTQSSRYLVKRTGEKVFLECVQDMDHENMFWYRQDPGLGLRLIYFSYDVKMKEKGDIPEGYSVSREKKERFSLILESASTNQTSMYLCASSPRVTDTQYFGPGTRLTVL.

Comment on this clone: Other DNA sequences of this sample code for an identical CDR3. This chain connects TRBV10-1 to TRBJ2-3; a possible D gene is TRBD1 (5 bases). V was clipped by 0 bases and J by 5 bases, with 6 bases between them. The CDR3 sequence is 13 residues long. Germline V gene sequence: CDR1 WNHNN, CDR2 SYGVQD (reference sequence). CDR3 in DNA: TGCGCCAGCAGTGAGTCAACAGGAGATACGCAGTATTTT. Residues: CASSESTGDTQYF.

V and J are TRBV6-6 and TRBJ1-1; D might be TRBD1 (5 bases). V lost 4 bases to trimming and J lost 1 base, with 10 bases between them. CDR1 and CDR2 from the germline V gene are MNHNY and SVGAGI (reference sequence). CDR3 length: 14 amino acids. The CDR3, as DNA: TGTGCCAGCAGTTCCCACGGGGGGAACACTGAAGCTTTCTTT. Its protein is CASSSHGGNTEAFF.

The V call is TRBV7-2, the J call TRBJ2-2, with D hard to call. Germline V gives CDR1 SGHTA, CDR2 FQGNSA. Between the trimmed V and J ends, which lost 7 bases and 3 bases, there was a span of 12 bases. This CDR3 spans 14 amino acids. CDR3 sequence reads: CASTQIVYTGELFF. Written as DNA, the CDR3 is TGTGCCAGCACCCAGATTGTTTACACCGGGGAGCTGTTTTTT.

Concerning this clone: The sample carries other DNA sequences with the same CDR3. The chain joins TRBV5-1 to TRBJ2-1; TRBD2 agrees at 8 bases. Germline CDR1 reads SGHRS; CDR2 reads YFSETQ. Losses at the gene ends were 1 base for V and 3 bases for J; bases not matched to a gene: 3. There are 15 residues in the CDR3. The CDR3 region is CASSLSTSGYNEQFF. For the CDR3, the DNA is TGCGCCAGCAGCTTGAGTACTAGCGGCTACAATGAGCAGTTCTTC.

In the case of this clone: The same CDR3 is also encoded by other DNA sequences in this sample. J is TRBJ2-1 and V is TRBV5-1; 7 bases agree with TRBD1. This CDR3 comprises 14 residues. CDR1 and CDR2 (germline): SGHRS, YFSETQ. V lost 4 bases, J lost 7 bases, and 8 bases stayed unmatched. The CDR3 loop reads CASSPGTAGNEQFF. CDR3 nucleotides: TGCGCCAGCAGCCCTGGGACAGCCGGTAATGAGCAGTTCTTC. The complete variable domain, with remaining parts taken from reference TRBV5-1 and TRBJ2-1, reads KAGVTQTPRYLIKTRGQQVTLSCSPISGHRSVSWYQQTPGQGLQFLFEYFSETQRNKGNFPGRFSGRQFSNSRSEMNVSTLELGDSALYLCASSPGTAGNEQFFGPGTRLTVL.

The chain couples TRBV21-1 to TRBJ2-3; the table gives TRBD2 as D, unverified against the DNA. TRBV21-1 is recorded as a pseudogene. This CDR3 is 14 amino acids long. The CDR3 sequence: CASSARGPTDTQYF. The CDR3 DNA reads as TGTGCCAGCAGCGCCAGAGGCCCCACAGATACGCAGTATTTT.

The chain uses TRBV6-1 and TRBJ2-7; TRBD1 matches at 9 bases. CDR1 MNHNS and CDR2 SASEGT come from the germline V gene. The CDR3 loop spans 16 amino acids. V shed 1 base and J 5 bases; nucleotides not matched to a gene: 9. The chain's CDR3 is CASSEGGTGWLHEQYF. The CDR3 bases are TGTGCCAGCAGTGAAGGGGGGACAGGGTGGCTCCACGAGCAGTACTTC.

The CDR3 is CASSLAGTMNTEAFF. The DNA for the CDR3 is TGTGCCAGCAGCTTGGCAGGGACCATGAACACTGAAGCTTTCTTT. The V and J genes are TRBV5-4 and TRBJ1-1, with D possibly matching TRBD1 (5 bases). Germline CDR1 and CDR2: SGHNT and YYREEE (reference sequence). The CDR3 has 15 amino acids. Between the trimmed V and J ends, which lost 0 bases and 0 bases, there was a span of 9 bases. Filled out from reference TRBV5-4 and TRBJ1-1, the complete variable domain reads ETGVTQSPTHLIKTRGQQVTLRCSSQSGHNTVSWYQQALGQGPQFIFQYYREEENGRGNFPPRFSGLQFPNYSSELNVNALELDDSALYLCASSLAGTMNTEAFFGQGTRLTVV.

The V call is TRBV28, the J call TRBJ1-5; TRBD1 matches 9 bases. The CDR3 sequence is 15 residues long. The ends lost 6 bases at V and 4 bases at J; junction bases unmatched: 7. CDR1 MDHEN and CDR2 SYDVKM come from the germline V gene. The DNA for the CDR3 is TGTGCCAGCAGCAAGACAGGGGGGGCGAATCAGCCCCAGCATTTT. Protein: CASSKTGGANQPQHF.

The chain uses TRBV5-4 and TRBJ1-1; maybe TRBD1 (6 bases). The germline CDR1 and CDR2 sequences are SGHNT and YYREEE (reference sequence). The CDR3 spans 16 residues. Trimming removed 4 bases from V and 9 bases from J, with 25 bases in between. The CDR3 spells CASSGGGMGARQKAFF. The DNA for the CDR3 is TGTGCCAGCAGCGGAGGGGGGATGGGGGCGCGTCAAAAAGCTTTCTTT.

The rearrangement joins TRBV19 to TRBJ1-2; D call uncertain. Trimming pared 7 bases from V and 2 bases from J, leaving 8 bases between. Germline V gene data show CDR1 as LNHDA and CDR2 as SQIVND (reference sequence). The CDR3 totals 12 residues. CDR3 in amino acids: CASMRANYGYTF. DNA for the CDR3: TGTGCCAGTATGCGAGCGAACTATGGCTACACCTTC.

V and J are TRBV18 and TRBJ2-7; 9 bases line up with TRBD1. CDR1 and CDR2 (germline): KGHSH, LQKENI. The CDR3 has 17 residues. With 5 bases clipped from V and 5 bases from J, the junction kept 16 bases outside the gene matches. This CDR3 reads CASSTRTPGQGRDEQYF. The CDR3 bases are TGTGCCAGCTCAACCCGTACTCCGGGACAGGGTAGGGACGAGCAGTACTTC.

This clone was counted only a few times. The CDR3 protein is CASSFRTSGRGTNTGELFF. DNA of the CDR3: TGCGCCAGCAGCTTCCGGACTAGCGGGAGGGGAACGAACACCGGGGAGCTGTTTTTT. V usage is TRBV4-1 and J usage is TRBJ2-2; 15 nucleotides align to TRBD2. The ends lost 5 bases at V and 0 bases at J; junction bases unmatched: 7. This CDR3 comprises 19 residues. CDR1 and CDR2 from the germline V gene are MGHRA and YSYEKL.

The chain links TRBV18 to TRBJ2-7; TRBD2 matches at 13 bases. The CDR3 has 15 amino acids. In germline, CDR1 is KGHSH, CDR2 LQKENI. With V trimmed by 5 bases and J by 4 bases, 5 bases remained unmatched. The CDR3 protein is CASSELAGGPYEQYF. DNA of the CDR3: TGTGCCAGCTCAGAACTAGCGGGAGGGCCTTACGAGCAGTACTTC.

This clone was picked up a small number of times. The chain carries TRBV9 and TRBJ1-5, with D possibly TRBD1 on 5 matching bases. CDR1 SGDLS and CDR2 YYNGEE come from the germline V gene. This CDR3 spans 20 amino acids. Deletions cut 0 bases from V and 0 bases from J, with 22 bases between. The CDR3 nucleotides are TGTGCCAGCAGCGTAGTTGGGGCACTAGTCGACGGGTATAGCAATCAGCCCCAGCATTTT. It encodes CASSVVGALVDGYSNQPQHF.

This chain connects TRBV6-6 to TRBJ1-4; tentative D call: TRBD1 (6 bases). The V gene lost 5 bases and the J gene lost 7 bases, with 14 bases spanning the gap. The CDR3 contains 14 residues. CDR1 is MNHNY, CDR2 SVGAGI, per germline (reference sequence). CDR3 in DNA: TGTGCCAGCAGTACAGGGTCGGGCACTGAAAAACTGTTTTTT. This translates into CASSTGSGTEKLFF.

The chain has TRBV4-2 and TRBJ2-7; 15 nucleotides match TRBD2. The junction had 8 bases not matched to a gene; V was cut back by 2 bases and J by 0 bases. Germline-derived CDR1 and CDR2 are LGHNA and YNFKEQ. The CDR3 has 19 amino acids. CDR3 protein: CASSQLGLAGGPDSYEQYF. The DNA for the CDR3 is TGTGCCAGCAGCCAACTTGGACTAGCGGGAGGGCCGGACTCCTACGAGCAGTACTTC.

The table lists this clone with a few counts. The chain uses TRBV5-6 and TRBJ2-2; D might be TRBD1 or TRBD2, each matching 5 bases. Trimming left V 6 bases short and J 2 bases short, with 14 bases between. Germline V lookup: CDR1 SGHDT, CDR2 YYEEEE. This CDR3 has 15 amino acids. The CDR3 DNA reads as TGTGCCAGCATCAGATACGGGACCAACACCGGGGAGCTGTTTTTT. Translating gives CASIRYGTNTGELFF.

This chain joins TRBV7-9 and TRBJ1-2; no reliable D call. Deletions cut 1 base from V and 7 bases from J, with 10 bases between. The CDR3 is 13 residues long. Germline CDR1 SEHNR, CDR2 FQNEAQ (reference sequence). The CDR3 sequence: CASSLEPIGGYTF. As DNA, the CDR3 is TGTGCCAGCAGCTTAGAACCCATTGGTGGCTACACCTTC.